This T cell receptor (beta chain) emerged from a study of T cells in Graves' hyperthyroidism and ophthalmopathy. From RNA transcripts, TCR beta CDR3 regions were amplified. HTBI primers drove first-round RT-PCR of the TCR CDR3. TCRdb re-analysed the multiplex PCR reads in MiXCR, keeping a single row per CDR3 protein. The sample contains roughly 740,000 distinct CDR3 sequences, about a sixth of which appear only once. Diagnosis of hyperthyroidism was new in patients aged 18 to 65, and its duration was under 2 months. Together with thyroid ultrasound, orbital computed tomography, serum thyroxine and TRAb, clinical symptoms were used for diagnoses. V was clipped by 6 bases and J by 5 bases, with 11 bases between them. The CDR3 extends over 12 amino acids. Germline loops: CDR1 SGHAT, CDR2 FQNNGV.

The chain combines TRBV11-2 with TRBJ2-7; possibly TRBD2 for D (6 bases). This sequence was found in a man in his late teens or twenties with Graves' hyperthyroidism. Sequenced: blood. The CDR3 spells CASRLAGNEQYF. The CDR3 bases are TGTGCCAGCAGACTAGCAGGGAACGAGCAGTACTTC.